The sequence of this TCR beta chain was determined in a study of CD8+ T cells in alopecia areata. Study summary: Transfer of skin from approximately 6-12-month-old C3H/HeJ graft donors with spontaneous alopecia was made to approximately 7-11-week-old female C3H/HeJ mice. Study-wide results and caveats: Lesional tissue from the scalp (especially in alopecia totalis/universalis) showed higher clonality than normal scalp.

Cells that came from pooled cutaneous lymph nodes were sorted using CD4, CD8alpha, NKG2D, NKG2ACE and other markers. The CDR3 length is 17 residues. V dropped 1 base and J dropped 0; count of bases not matched to a gene: 7. Germline values: CDR1 NSQYPW, CDR2 LRSPGD (reference sequence). This clone was seen at least ten times. The target antigen is unknown. The germline and genes are mouse ones. From the germline J gene comes the end of the CDR3, since the read stops 4 residues before it. Reverse transcription of extracted RNA yielded cDNA, which provided the sequencing template. TCRdb keeps only in-frame clones here, not all; method: immunoSEQ multiplex PCR. There are almost 9,000 clones in the sample, none observed a single time.

The sample consisted of CD8+ T cells sorted from a lymph node. V is TRBV1 and J is TRBJ2-7, with TRBD2 matching 9 bases. This sequence was found in a C3H/HeJ mouse with alopecia areata. The MHC haplotype of the strain is H2-k. CDR3 loop: CTCSAVTGGRSSYEQYF. The CDR3 DNA, read in part, is TGCACCTGCAGTGCAGTAACTGGGGGGAGGAGCTCCTAT.